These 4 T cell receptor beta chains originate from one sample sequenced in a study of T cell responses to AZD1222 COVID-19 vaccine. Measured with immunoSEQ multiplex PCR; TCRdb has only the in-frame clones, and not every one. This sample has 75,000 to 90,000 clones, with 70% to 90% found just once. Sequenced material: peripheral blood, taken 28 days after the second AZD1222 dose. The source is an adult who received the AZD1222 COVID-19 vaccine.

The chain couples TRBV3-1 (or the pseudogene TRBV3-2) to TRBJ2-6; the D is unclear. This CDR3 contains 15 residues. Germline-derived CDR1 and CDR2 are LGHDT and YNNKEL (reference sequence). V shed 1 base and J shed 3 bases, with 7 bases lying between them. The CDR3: CASSQGLFGANVLTF. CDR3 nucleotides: TGTGCCAGCAGCCAAGGGCTCTTTGGGGCCAACGTCCTGACTTTC.

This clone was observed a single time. The CDR3 reads CASSPNPTDTQYF. The CDR3 nucleotides are TGTGCCAGTAGTCCCAACCCCACAGATACGCAGTATTTT. This chain uses TRBV19 with TRBJ2-3, with D uncertain. In germline, CDR1 is LNHDA, CDR2 SQIVND (reference sequence). The CDR3 is made up of 13 amino acids. Between the trimmed V and J ends, which lost 5 bases and 2 bases, there was a span of 8 bases.

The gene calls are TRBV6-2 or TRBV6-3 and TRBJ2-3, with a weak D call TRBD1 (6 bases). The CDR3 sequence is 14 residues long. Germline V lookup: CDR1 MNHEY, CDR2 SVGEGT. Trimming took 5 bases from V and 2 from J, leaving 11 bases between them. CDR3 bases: TGTGCCAGCAGTGACAGGAGGACCACAGATACGCAGTATTTT. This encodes CASSDRRTTDTQYF.

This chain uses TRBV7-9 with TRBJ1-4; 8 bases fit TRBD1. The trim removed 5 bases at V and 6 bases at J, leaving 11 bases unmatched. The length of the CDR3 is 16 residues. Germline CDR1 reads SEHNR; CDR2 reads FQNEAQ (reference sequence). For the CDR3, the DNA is TGTGCCAGCAGCATTCAGACCGGGACAGGTGATGAAAAACTGTTTTTT. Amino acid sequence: CASSIQTGTGDEKLFF.